This TCR beta chain was identified in a study of OX40 agonist ivuxolimab in advanced cancers. Describing the broader study: Ivuxolimab was a fully human IgG2 agonistic monoclonal antibody targeting the costimulatory receptor OX40 (CD134). Patients were allowed to have had prior anti-PD-1, anti-PD-L1 or anti-CTLA-4 therapy, and roughly two fifths of the dose-escalation patients had been treated with checkpoint inhibitors. The paper reports the monotherapy dose-escalation portion (N of about 50 patients) of the phase I ivuxolimab trial. Intravenous ivuxolimab was administered to patients every 2 weeks at six dose levels: 0.01, 0.1, 0.3, 1.5, 3 and 10 mg/kg. Three dose-escalation patients achieved partial responses, one with hepatocellular carcinoma and two with cutaneous melanoma. Of the approximately 50 dose-escalation patients, hepatocellular carcinoma was present in approximately 20, melanoma in approximately 15, renal cell carcinoma in 9 and head and neck cancer in 9. The point of sequencing TCRbeta in the periphery was to test whether ivuxolimab changed TCR sequence diversity and drove clonal T-cell expansion. The dose-escalation cohort was about 87% male with a mean age of approximately 60 years, ranging from roughly 23 to 85.

Trimming at the junction amounts to 6 bases on V and 6 bases on J, and the germline ends lie 17 bases apart. CDR3 length: 15 amino acids, cysteine to phenylalanine. Only the CDR3 DNA stays, 45 bases, in frame from base 1. From a lookup of the germline V gene (reference sequence), CDR1 and CDR2 are LNHDA and SQIVND. Patients with autoimmune disease history or receiving systemic immunosuppression were excluded from the trial. Peripheral blood for TCR sequencing was collected from all dose cohorts at baseline, on cycle 4 day 1, and on cycle 7 day 1. Samples were obtained from an open-label, multicenter, first-in-human phase I dose-escalation trial of ivuxolimab. Adults with locally advanced or metastatic melanoma, renal cell carcinoma, hepatocellular carcinoma or head and neck squamous cell carcinoma were enrolled in the trial. Before TCR sequencing, CD4+ T cells and CD8+ T cells from peripheral blood were sorted into separate populations.

Genomic DNA was extracted from sorted cells for sequencing of the TCRbeta CDR3 region. The immunoSEQ Assay was used to sequence the TCRbeta CDR3 regions. TCRdb mirrors the immuneACCESS table, restricted to in-frame sequences. Some clones are absent from its copies; in checked studies, under half trace to an unresolved V gene, and the reason for the others is unknown. This sample comprises 70,000 to 80,000 clones, 92% of them detected only once. The ten largest clones capture 0.44% of the sample. Paper-wide results and their limitations: Clonal expansion of both CD4+ and CD8+ blood T cells was observed from baseline to week 6 at doses 0.1 to 3.0 mg/kg. On average, CD8+ T cells showed more expanded clones than CD4+ T cells after ivuxolimab. The antigen specificity of the peripheral T cells that underwent clonal expansion was not determined. Low levels of normalized T-cell clonal expansion were also seen in some nonresponding patients. In the 0.1-3.0 mg/kg groups, partial responders had among the lowest normalized peripheral clonal expansion, particularly in CD8+ T cells.

As to this clone: It has no known antigen specificity. Within one base of it there is no much larger clone, and no base qualities were kept.

This specimen consisted of CD4+ or CD8+ T cells sorted from blood, obtained in a trial of the OX40 agonist ivuxolimab. The chain is encoded by TRBV19 joined to TRBJ2-2; the D element might be TRBD1 or TRBD2, as each aligns at 5 bases. This clonotype was sampled from an adult with an advanced solid tumor such as melanoma, head and neck, liver or kidney cancer. The nucleotide sequence is TGTGCCAGTAGCAACTATTGGGACGGGGCCGGGGAGCTGTTTTTT. This sequence encodes CASSNYWDGAGELFF. The reference TRBV19 and TRBJ2-2 proteins fill in what lies around the CDR3, so the full variable domain reads DGGITQSPKYLFRKEGQNVTLSCEQNLNHDAMYWYRQDPGQGLRLIYYSQIVNDFQKGDIAEGYSVSREKKESFPLTVTSAQKNPTAFYLCASSNYWDGAGELFFGEGSRLTVL.